The source of this TCR beta chain is a study of T cells after yellow fever vaccination. General observations from the study: Reappearance after the booster was observed for most primary-vaccination clones (roughly 97% CD4, about 86% CD8).

This clonotype has only a few counts. Its antigen is unknown. CDR3 length equals 15 residues. The V gene lost 2 bases and the J gene lost 3 bases, with 13 bases spanning the gap. CDR1 is KGHSH, CDR2 LQKENI, per germline. TCRdb processed the 5' RACE reads anew with MiXCR; each CDR3 protein has one entry. Of under 300,000 distinct CDR3 sequences listed, about 7.1% are singletons. The origin of this receptor is a man younger than 40 who received the YFV17D yellow fever vaccine. J is TRBJ1-1 and V is TRBV18, with D maybe TRBD1 (5 bases). Sequencing was performed on CD4+ T cells sorted from PBMCs, taken 15 days after the yellow fever booster vaccination. CDR3 sequence: CASSPVRVNYTEAFF. The CDR3, as DNA: TGTGCCAGCTCACCAGTCAGGGTGAATTACACTGAAGCTTTCTTT.